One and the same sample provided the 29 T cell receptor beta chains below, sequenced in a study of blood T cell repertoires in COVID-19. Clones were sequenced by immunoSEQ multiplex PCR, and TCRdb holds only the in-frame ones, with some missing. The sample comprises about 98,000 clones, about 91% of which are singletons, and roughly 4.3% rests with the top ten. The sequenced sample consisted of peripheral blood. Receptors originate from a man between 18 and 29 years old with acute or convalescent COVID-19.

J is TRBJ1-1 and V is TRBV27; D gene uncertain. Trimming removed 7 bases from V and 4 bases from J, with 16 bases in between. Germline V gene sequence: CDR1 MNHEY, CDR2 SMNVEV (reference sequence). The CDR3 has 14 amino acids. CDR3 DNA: TGTGCCAGCATTTCGGAGGGTTATGGCACTGAAGCTTTCTTT. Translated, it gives CASISEGYGTEAFF.

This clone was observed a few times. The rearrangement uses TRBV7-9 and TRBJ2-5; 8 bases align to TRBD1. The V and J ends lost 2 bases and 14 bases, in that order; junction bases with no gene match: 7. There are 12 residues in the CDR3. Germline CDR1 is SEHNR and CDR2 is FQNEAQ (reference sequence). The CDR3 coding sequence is TGTGCCAGCAGCTTAAACAGGGGGTCCGACTACTTC. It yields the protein CASSLNRGSDYF.

The CDR3 region is CASTDGHGLNQPQHF. In DNA, the CDR3 is TGTGCCAGTACCGATGGACACGGCCTTAATCAGCCCCAGCATTTT. This sequence joins TRBV19 and TRBJ1-5, with D maybe TRBD1 (5 bases). The germline V gene encodes CDR1 LNHDA and CDR2 SQIVND (reference sequence). V shed 7 bases and J shed 4 bases, with 17 bases lying between them. This CDR3 spans 15 amino acids.

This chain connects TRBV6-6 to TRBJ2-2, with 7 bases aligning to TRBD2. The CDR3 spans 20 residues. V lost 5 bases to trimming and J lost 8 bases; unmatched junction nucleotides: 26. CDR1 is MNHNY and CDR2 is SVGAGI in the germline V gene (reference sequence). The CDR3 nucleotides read TGTGCCAGCAGTCCAAACCCCCCCTGGCGGGAGTGGAAAGCGGGAGGGGAGCTGTTTTTT. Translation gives CASSPNPPWREWKAGGELFF.

The CDR3 coding sequence is TGTGCCAGCAGTGTGGGACTAGCGACAGATACGCAGTATTTT. Protein product: CASSVGLATDTQYF. The rearrangement links TRBV6-4 to TRBJ2-3; 10 bases are a match to TRBD2. The CDR3 totals 14 residues. The V gene's germline CDR1 is MRHNA and CDR2 SNTAGT. V was pared by 4 bases and J by 3 bases, with 1 base of the junction left unmatched.

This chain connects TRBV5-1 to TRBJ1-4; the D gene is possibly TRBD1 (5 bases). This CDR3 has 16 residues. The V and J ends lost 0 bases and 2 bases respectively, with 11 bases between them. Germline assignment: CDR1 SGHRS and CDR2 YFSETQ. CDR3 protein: CASSLGPGGTNEKLFF. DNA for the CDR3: TGCGCCAGCAGCTTGGGCCCCGGGGGGACTAATGAAAAACTGTTTTTT.

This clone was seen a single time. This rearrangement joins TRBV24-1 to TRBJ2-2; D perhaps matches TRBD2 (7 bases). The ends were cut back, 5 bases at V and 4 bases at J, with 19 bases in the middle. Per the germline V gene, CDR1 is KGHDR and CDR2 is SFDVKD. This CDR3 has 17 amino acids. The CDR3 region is CATSGSGGESITGELFF. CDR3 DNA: TGTGCCACCAGTGGTTCGGGGGGCGAGTCGATCACCGGGGAGCTGTTTTTT.

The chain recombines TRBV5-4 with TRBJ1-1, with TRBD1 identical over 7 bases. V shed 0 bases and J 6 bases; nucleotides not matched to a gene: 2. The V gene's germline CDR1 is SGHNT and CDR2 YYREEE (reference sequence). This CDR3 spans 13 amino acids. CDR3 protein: CASSLGTGSEAFF. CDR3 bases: TGTGCCAGCAGCTTGGGGACAGGCTCTGAAGCTTTCTTT. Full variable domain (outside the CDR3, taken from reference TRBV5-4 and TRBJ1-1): ETGVTQSPTHLIKTRGQQVTLRCSSQSGHNTVSWYQQALGQGPQFIFQYYREEENGRGNFPPRFSGLQFPNYSSELNVNALELDDSALYLCASSLGTGSEAFFGQGTRLTVV.

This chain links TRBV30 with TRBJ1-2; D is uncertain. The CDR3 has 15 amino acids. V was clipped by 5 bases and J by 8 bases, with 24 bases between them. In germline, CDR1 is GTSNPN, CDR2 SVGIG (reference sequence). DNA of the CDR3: TGTGCCTGGTCGGGAGTCCTGGACCGAGACCAGGGCTACACCTTC. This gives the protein CAWSGVLDRDQGYTF.

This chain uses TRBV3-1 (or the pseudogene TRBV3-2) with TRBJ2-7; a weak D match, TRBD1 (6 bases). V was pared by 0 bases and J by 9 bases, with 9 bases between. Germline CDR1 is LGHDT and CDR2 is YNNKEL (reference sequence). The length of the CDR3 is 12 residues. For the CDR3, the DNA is TGTGCCAGCAGCCAAGAGACAGGACGGCAGTACTTC. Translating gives CASSQETGRQYF.

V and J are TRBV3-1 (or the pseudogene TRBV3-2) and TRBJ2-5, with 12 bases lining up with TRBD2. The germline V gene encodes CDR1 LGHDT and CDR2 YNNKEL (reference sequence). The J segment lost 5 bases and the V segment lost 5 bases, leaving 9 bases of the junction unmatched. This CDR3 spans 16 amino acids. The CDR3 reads CASSDPSGRATETQYF. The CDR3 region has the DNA TGTGCCAGCAGCGATCCTAGCGGGAGGGCCACGGAGACCCAGTACTTC.

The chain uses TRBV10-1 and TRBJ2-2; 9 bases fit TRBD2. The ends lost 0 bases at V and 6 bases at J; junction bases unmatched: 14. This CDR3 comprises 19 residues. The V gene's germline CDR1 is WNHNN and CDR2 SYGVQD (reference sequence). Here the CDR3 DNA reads TGCGCCAGCAGTGAGTCCTTAGCGGGAGTCCAAGGTGTGGCCGGGGAGCTGTTTTTT. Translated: CASSESLAGVQGVAGELFF.

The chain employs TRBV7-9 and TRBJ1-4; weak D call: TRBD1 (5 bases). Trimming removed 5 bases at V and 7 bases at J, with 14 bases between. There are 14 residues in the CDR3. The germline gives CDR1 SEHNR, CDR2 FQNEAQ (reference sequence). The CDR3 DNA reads TGTGCCAGCAGCCCCGGTGGGGGGTTTGAAAAACTGTTTTTT. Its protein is CASSPGGGFEKLFF.

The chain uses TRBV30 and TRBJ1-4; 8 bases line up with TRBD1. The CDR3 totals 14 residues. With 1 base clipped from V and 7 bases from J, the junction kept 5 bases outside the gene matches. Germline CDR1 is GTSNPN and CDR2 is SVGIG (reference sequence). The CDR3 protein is CAWSGDRGAEKLFF. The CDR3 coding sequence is TGTGCCTGGAGTGGAGACAGGGGAGCTGAAAAACTGTTTTTT.

DNA of the CDR3: TGCAGCGTTGAGGCAGGGGGCTGGGGCTATGGCTACACCTTC. Translation gives CSVEAGGWGYGYTF. The rearrangement joins TRBV29-1 to TRBJ1-2; 8 nucleotides align to TRBD1. Germline V gives CDR1 SQVTM, CDR2 ANQGSEA. The V gene end was trimmed by 3 bases and the J gene end by 4 bases; junction bases not matched to a gene: 7. CDR3 size: 14 residues.

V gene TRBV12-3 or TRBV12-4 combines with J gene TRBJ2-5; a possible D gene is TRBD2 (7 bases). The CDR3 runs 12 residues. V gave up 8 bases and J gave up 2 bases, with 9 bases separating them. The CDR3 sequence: CASGRGQETQYF. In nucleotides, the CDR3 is TGTGCCAGCGGGAGGGGGCAAGAGACCCAGTACTTC.

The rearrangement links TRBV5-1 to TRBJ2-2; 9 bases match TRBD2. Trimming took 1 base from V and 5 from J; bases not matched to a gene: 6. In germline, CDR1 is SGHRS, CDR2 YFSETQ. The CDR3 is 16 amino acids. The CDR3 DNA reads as TGCGCCAGCAGCTTGAGGGTAGCGGGAGATACCGGGGAGCTGTTTTTT. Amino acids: CASSLRVAGDTGELFF. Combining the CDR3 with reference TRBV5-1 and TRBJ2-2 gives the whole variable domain KAGVTQTPRYLIKTRGQQVTLSCSPISGHRSVSWYQQTPGQGLQFLFEYFSETQRNKGNFPGRFSGRQFSNSRSEMNVSTLELGDSALYLCASSLRVAGDTGELFFGEGSRLTVL.

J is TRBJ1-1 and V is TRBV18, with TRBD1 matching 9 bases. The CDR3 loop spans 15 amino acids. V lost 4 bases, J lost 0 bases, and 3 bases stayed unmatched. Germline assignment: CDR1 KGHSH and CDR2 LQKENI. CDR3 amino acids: CASSLGTGLNTEAFF. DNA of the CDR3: TGTGCCAGCTCACTAGGGACAGGGTTGAACACTGAAGCTTTCTTT.

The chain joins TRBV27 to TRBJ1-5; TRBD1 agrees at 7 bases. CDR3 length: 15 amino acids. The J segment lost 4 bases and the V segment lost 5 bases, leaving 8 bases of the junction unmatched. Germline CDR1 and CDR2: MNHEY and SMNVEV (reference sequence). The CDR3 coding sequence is TGTGCCAGCAGTCCGAACCCCAGGGGGAATCAGCCCCAGCATTTT. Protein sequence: CASSPNPRGNQPQHF.

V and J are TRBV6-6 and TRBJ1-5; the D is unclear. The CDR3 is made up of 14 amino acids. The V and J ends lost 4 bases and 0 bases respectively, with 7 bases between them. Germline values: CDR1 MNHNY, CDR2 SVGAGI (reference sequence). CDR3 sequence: CASSSPGSNQPQHF. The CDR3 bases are TGTGCCAGCAGTTCACCAGGTAGCAATCAGCCCCAGCATTTT.

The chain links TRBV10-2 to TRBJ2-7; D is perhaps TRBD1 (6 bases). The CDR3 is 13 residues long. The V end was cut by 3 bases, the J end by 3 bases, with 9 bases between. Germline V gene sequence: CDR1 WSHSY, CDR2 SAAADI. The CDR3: CASSDTGIYEQYF. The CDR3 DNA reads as TGCGCCAGCAGTGATACAGGGATCTACGAGCAGTACTTC.

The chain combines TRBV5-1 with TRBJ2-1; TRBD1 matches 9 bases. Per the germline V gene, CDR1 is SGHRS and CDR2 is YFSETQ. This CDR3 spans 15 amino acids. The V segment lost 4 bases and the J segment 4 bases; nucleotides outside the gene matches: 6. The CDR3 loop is CASSQQGATYNEQFF. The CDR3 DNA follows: TGCGCCAGCAGCCAACAGGGGGCAACGTACAATGAGCAGTTCTTC.

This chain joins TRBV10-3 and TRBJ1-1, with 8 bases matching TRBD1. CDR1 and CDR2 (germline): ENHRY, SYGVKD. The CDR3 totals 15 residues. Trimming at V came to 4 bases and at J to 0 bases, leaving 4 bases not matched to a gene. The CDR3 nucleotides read TGTGCCATCAGTGGTACAGGGGGAATGAACACTGAAGCTTTCTTT. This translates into CAISGTGGMNTEAFF.

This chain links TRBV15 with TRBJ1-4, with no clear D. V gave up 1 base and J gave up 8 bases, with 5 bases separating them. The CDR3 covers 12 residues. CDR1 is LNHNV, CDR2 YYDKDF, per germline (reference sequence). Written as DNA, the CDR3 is TGTGCCACCAGCAGAGTAGAGGAAAAACTGTTTTTT. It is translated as CATSRVEEKLFF.

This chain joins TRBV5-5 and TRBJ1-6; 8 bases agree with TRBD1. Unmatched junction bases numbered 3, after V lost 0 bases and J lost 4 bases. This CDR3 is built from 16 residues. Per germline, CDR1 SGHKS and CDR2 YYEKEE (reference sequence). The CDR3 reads CASSLGDRNYNSPLHF. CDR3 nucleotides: TGTGCCAGCAGCTTGGGGGACAGGAATTATAATTCACCCCTCCACTTT.

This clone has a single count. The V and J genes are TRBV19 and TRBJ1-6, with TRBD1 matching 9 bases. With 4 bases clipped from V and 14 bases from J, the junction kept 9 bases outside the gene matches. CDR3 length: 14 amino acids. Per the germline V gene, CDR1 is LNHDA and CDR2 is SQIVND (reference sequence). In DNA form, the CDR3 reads TGTGCCAGTAGTACCACCCCGGGACAGGGAACCCTCCACTTT. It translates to CASSTTPGQGTLHF.

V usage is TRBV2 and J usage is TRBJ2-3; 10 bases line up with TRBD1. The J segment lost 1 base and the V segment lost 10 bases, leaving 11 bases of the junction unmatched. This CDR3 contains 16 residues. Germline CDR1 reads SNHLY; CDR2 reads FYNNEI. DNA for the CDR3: TGTGCCATACCGGGACAGGGGAAGGCTGGCACAGATACGCAGTATTTT. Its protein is CAIPGQGKAGTDTQYF.

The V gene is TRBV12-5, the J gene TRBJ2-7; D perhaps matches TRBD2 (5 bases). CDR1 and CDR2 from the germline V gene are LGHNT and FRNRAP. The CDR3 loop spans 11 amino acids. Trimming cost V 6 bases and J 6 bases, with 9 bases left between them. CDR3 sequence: CASGLGSEQYF. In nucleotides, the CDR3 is TGTGCTAGTGGCCTGGGGAGCGAGCAGTACTTC.

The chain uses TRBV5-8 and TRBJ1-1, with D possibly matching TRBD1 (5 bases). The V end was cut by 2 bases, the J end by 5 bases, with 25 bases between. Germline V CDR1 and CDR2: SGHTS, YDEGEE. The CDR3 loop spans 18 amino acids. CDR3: CASSLRTKSISRETEAFF. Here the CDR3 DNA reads TGTGCCAGCAGCTTAAGGACAAAGTCTATTTCTCGGGAGACTGAAGCTTTCTTT.